This T cell receptor (beta chain) stems from a study of blood T cell repertoires in COVID-19. Per germline, CDR1 SGHDN and CDR2 FVKESK. The CDR3 has 13 amino acids. Trimming cost V 0 bases and J 7 bases, with 10 bases left between them. Libraries were prepared by immunoSEQ multiplex PCR; TCRdb keeps only in-frame clonotypes and omits some of them. The sample shows roughly 230,000 clones, 87% of them seen only once. The chain couples TRBV14 to TRBJ2-7; D call uncertain. The origin of this receptor is a man aged 30 to 45 in a cohort exposed to, infected with or recovered from COVID-19 (not recorded which). Sequences were obtained from PBMCs or T cells enriched from blood (not recorded which). The CDR3, as DNA: TGTGCCAGCAGCCAAGATCGGTACGGTGAGCAGTACTTC. It specifies CASSQDRYGEQYF.